The rows below give T cell receptor beta chains drawn from one sample of a study of T cells in Graves' hyperthyroidism and ophthalmopathy. TCRdb independently ran MiXCR on the multiplex PCR reads; one entry per CDR3 protein. The table records around 300,000 distinct CDR3 sequences, around 14% of them present only once. Sequencing input: blood. These receptors all stem from a woman in her 30s with Graves' hyperthyroidism. Each CDR3 is given with its conserved first and last residue. The D gene is left open where the match is weak. Some rows have no size entry. The others give once, few or many, or a class for an expanded clone.

j_gene: TRBJ2-5
len: 12
d_gene: -
v_gene: TRBV25-1
abundance: few
CDR3nt: TGTGCCAGCAGTGGAGTTTTCGAGACCCAGTACTTC
CDR3aa: CASSGVFETQYF

j_gene: TRBJ1-1
len: 13
d_gene: -
v_gene: TRBV30
abundance: many
CDR3nt: TGTGCCTGGAGTTACAGAACCGGCACTGAAGCTTTCTTT
CDR3aa: CAWSYRTGTEAFF

j_gene: TRBJ2-1
len: 13
d_gene: -
v_gene: TRBV3-1
abundance: few
CDR3nt: TGTGCCAGCAGCCAAGGTAGGGGGAATGAGCAGTTCTTC
CDR3aa: CASSQGRGNEQFF

j_gene: TRBJ1-2
len: 13
d_gene: -
v_gene: TRBV28
abundance: many
CDR3nt: TGTGCCAGCAGTAGCTCGTTGAGGGGGGGCTACACCTTC
CDR3aa: CASSSSLRGGYTF

j_gene: TRBJ2-7
len: 14
d_gene: -
v_gene: TRBV7-9
abundance: many
CDR3nt: TGTGCCAGCAGCTCGGGGGAAGCGTCCTACGAGCAGTACTTC
CDR3aa: CASSSGEASYEQYF

j_gene: TRBJ2-1
len: 13
d_gene: TRBD2
v_gene: TRBV2
abundance: -
CDR3nt: TGTGCCAGCACGGCGGGAGAGGCTAGTGAGCAGTTCTTC
CDR3aa: CASTAGEASEQFF

j_gene: TRBJ2-7
len: 14
d_gene: -
v_gene: TRBV20-1
abundance: many
CDR3nt: TGCAGTGCTAGCATAGGCTCTGGGGTCCACGAGCAGTACTTC
CDR3aa: CSASIGSGVHEQYF

j_gene: TRBJ2-3
len: 16
d_gene: TRBD2
v_gene: TRBV25-1
abundance: few
CDR3nt: TGTGCCAGCAGATACACTAGCGGAACTAGCACAGATACGCAGTATTTT
CDR3aa: CASRYTSGTSTDTQYF

j_gene: TRBJ2-1
len: 16
d_gene: TRBD2
v_gene: TRBV11-2
abundance: many
CDR3nt: TGTGCCAGCAGTCACGGACTAGATTTATCCTACAATGAGCAGTTCTTC
CDR3aa: CASSHGLDLSYNEQFF

j_gene: TRBJ2-3
len: 15
d_gene: -
v_gene: TRBV3-1
abundance: -
CDR3nt: TGTGCCAGCAGCCAGGGTCTGGAGAGCACAGATACGCAGTATTTT
CDR3aa: CASSQGLESTDTQYF

j_gene: TRBJ2-1
len: 16
d_gene: TRBD2
v_gene: TRBV28
abundance: -
CDR3nt: TGTGCCAGCAGTTCCCGGACTAGCGGGAGCCTGAATGAGCAGTTCTTC
CDR3aa: CASSSRTSGSLNEQFF

j_gene: TRBJ2-1
len: 16
d_gene: -
v_gene: TRBV20-1
abundance: many
CDR3nt: TGCAGTGCAACCTGGGGACTGCCAATCTCTTACAGTGAGCAGTTCTTC
CDR3aa: CSATWGLPISYSEQFF

j_gene: TRBJ1-2
len: 12
d_gene: -
v_gene: TRBV3-1
abundance: few
CDR3nt: TGTGCCAGCAGCCAAGCAGGAGAAGGCTACACCTTC
CDR3aa: CASSQAGEGYTF

j_gene: TRBJ1-5
len: 14
d_gene: -
v_gene: TRBV12-3/TRBV12-4
abundance: many
CDR3nt: TGTGCCAGCAGCTCGACCGGGAGCAATCAGCCCCAGCATTTT
CDR3aa: CASSSTGSNQPQHF

j_gene: TRBJ2-3
len: 14
d_gene: TRBD1
v_gene: TRBV24-1
abundance: -
CDR3nt: TGTGCCACCAGTGCGGACAGGACCACAGATACGCAGTATTTT
CDR3aa: CATSADRTTDTQYF

j_gene: TRBJ2-5
len: 14
d_gene: -
v_gene: TRBV28
abundance: many
CDR3nt: TGTGCCAGCACCCCTGAGAGCGGTCCGGAGACCCAGTACTTC
CDR3aa: CASTPESGPETQYF

j_gene: TRBJ2-3
len: 13
d_gene: -
v_gene: TRBV29-1
abundance: -
CDR3nt: TGCAGCGTTGACGGCGCTCCCACAGATACGCAGTATTTT
CDR3aa: CSVDGAPTDTQYF

j_gene: TRBJ1-1
len: 15
d_gene: -
v_gene: TRBV5-1
abundance: -
CDR3nt: TGCGCCAGCAGCTTGGCCGGTAGCTTGAACACTGAAGCTTTCTTT
CDR3aa: CASSLAGSLNTEAFF

j_gene: TRBJ1-5
len: 14
d_gene: TRBD1
v_gene: TRBV28
abundance: many
CDR3nt: TGTGCCAGCAGACGGGGACAGGGCCGGGGCGCCCAGCATTTT
CDR3aa: CASRRGQGRGAQHF

j_gene: TRBJ1-5
len: 13
d_gene: -
v_gene: TRBV19
abundance: many
CDR3nt: TGTGCCAGTAGCCCACAGGGAAGGCAGCCCCAGCATTTT
CDR3aa: CASSPQGRQPQHF

j_gene: TRBJ2-5
len: 13
d_gene: -
v_gene: TRBV2
abundance: many
CDR3nt: TGTGCCAGCAGCGCCGGGACTCCAGAGACCCAGTACTTC
CDR3aa: CASSAGTPETQYF

j_gene: TRBJ2-1
len: 12
d_gene: -
v_gene: TRBV7-2
abundance: many
CDR3nt: TGTGCCAGCAGCCCCCCCGCGGGGAGGCAGTTCTTC
CDR3aa: CASSPPAGRQFF

j_gene: TRBJ2-3
len: 15
d_gene: -
v_gene: TRBV5-1
abundance: -
CDR3nt: TGCGCCAGCAGCTCACGAGACAGTAGCACAGATACGCAGTATTTT
CDR3aa: CASSSRDSSTDTQYF

j_gene: TRBJ2-3
len: 14
d_gene: -
v_gene: TRBV15
abundance: many
CDR3nt: TGTGCCACCAGCAGAGATCCGGCCGGAGATACGCAGTATTTT
CDR3aa: CATSRDPAGDTQYF

j_gene: TRBJ2-3
len: 14
d_gene: TRBD1
v_gene: TRBV20-1
abundance: few
CDR3nt: TGCAGTGCTACTCCCAGGGGGCCAACAGATACGCAGTATTTT
CDR3aa: CSATPRGPTDTQYF

j_gene: TRBJ1-1
len: 13
d_gene: -
v_gene: TRBV5-1
abundance: many
CDR3nt: TGCGCCAGCAGCTTCAAGGGGGGAACTGAAGCTTTCTTT
CDR3aa: CASSFKGGTEAFF

j_gene: TRBJ1-1
len: 13
d_gene: -
v_gene: TRBV2
abundance: -
CDR3nt: TGTGCCGGCAGGCCCTTTGGGGGCACTGAAGCTTTCTTT
CDR3aa: CAGRPFGGTEAFF

j_gene: TRBJ2-6
len: 15
d_gene: -
v_gene: TRBV6-1
abundance: -
CDR3nt: TGTGCCAGCAACTCCCCACGCTCCGGGGCCAACGTCCTGACTTTC
CDR3aa: CASNSPRSGANVLTF

j_gene: TRBJ2-5
len: 14
d_gene: TRBD2
v_gene: TRBV19
abundance: -
CDR3nt: TGTGCCAGTAGTGAGACGGGAGGGCAGGAGACCCAGTACTTC
CDR3aa: CASSETGGQETQYF

j_gene: TRBJ2-7
len: 14
d_gene: TRBD1
v_gene: TRBV19
abundance: -
CDR3nt: TGTGCCAGTAAGGTGGCAGGGGGTTCCTACGAGCAGTACTTC
CDR3aa: CASKVAGGSYEQYF

j_gene: TRBJ2-7
len: 15
d_gene: -
v_gene: TRBV19
abundance: many
CDR3nt: TGTGCCAGTAGTGCATCGGTAGCGACAGGCTACGAGCAGTACTTC
CDR3aa: CASSASVATGYEQYF

j_gene: TRBJ1-5
len: 13
d_gene: -
v_gene: TRBV20-1
abundance: once
CDR3nt: TGCAGTGCTACAGGATATAGCAATCAGCCCCAGCATTTT
CDR3aa: CSATGYSNQPQHF

j_gene: TRBJ2-3
len: 13
d_gene: TRBD2
v_gene: TRBV20-1
abundance: many
CDR3nt: TGCAGTGTACTAGCGGGAGGGCCGGATACGCAGTATTTT
CDR3aa: CSVLAGGPDTQYF

j_gene: TRBJ2-7
len: 14
d_gene: TRBD1
v_gene: TRBV27
abundance: -
CDR3nt: TGTGCCAGCACCCCGGGACAGGGTCAGCACGAGCAGTACTTC
CDR3aa: CASTPGQGQHEQYF

j_gene: TRBJ2-3
len: 17
d_gene: TRBD1
v_gene: TRBV10-1
abundance: many
CDR3nt: TGCGCCAGCAGTGATTCCCGATCCGGGACAGGGGATGATACGCAGTATTTT
CDR3aa: CASSDSRSGTGDDTQYF

j_gene: TRBJ2-1
len: 16
d_gene: TRBD2
v_gene: TRBV18
abundance: many
CDR3nt: TGTGCCAGCTCGCCGACTAGCGGGAGGGTTCGTGGTGAGCAGTTCTTC
CDR3aa: CASSPTSGRVRGEQFF

j_gene: TRBJ2-5
len: 17
d_gene: -
v_gene: TRBV4-1
abundance: few
CDR3nt: TGCGCCAGCAGCCAAGGTCTGGGGGCGGGGGTAATGGAGACCCAGTACTTC
CDR3aa: CASSQGLGAGVMETQYF

j_gene: TRBJ2-5
len: 20
d_gene: TRBD2
v_gene: TRBV19
abundance: -
CDR3nt: TGTGCCAGTAGAAGTTGGACCGGGACTAGCGGGAGTGGTTACCAAGAGACCCAGTACTTC
CDR3aa: CASRSWTGTSGSGYQETQYF

j_gene: TRBJ2-7
len: 13
d_gene: -
v_gene: TRBV10-3
abundance: many
CDR3nt: TGTGCCATCAGTGAAGGACTACTCTACGAGCAGTACTTC
CDR3aa: CAISEGLLYEQYF

j_gene: TRBJ2-3
len: 13
d_gene: -
v_gene: TRBV28
abundance: many
CDR3nt: TGTGCCAGCAGATATACTAGCACAGATACGCAGTATTTT
CDR3aa: CASRYTSTDTQYF

j_gene: TRBJ2-2
len: 14
d_gene: -
v_gene: TRBV11-2
abundance: -
CDR3nt: TGTGCCAGCAGCGGGGCTAGGGACACCGGGGAGCTGTTTTTT
CDR3aa: CASSGARDTGELFF

j_gene: TRBJ1-6
len: 12
d_gene: -
v_gene: TRBV12-3/TRBV12-4
abundance: many
CDR3nt: TGTGCCAGCAGGAGGGAAAATTCACCCCTCCACTTT
CDR3aa: CASRRENSPLHF

j_gene: TRBJ2-7
len: 11
d_gene: -
v_gene: TRBV12-3/TRBV12-4
abundance: many
CDR3nt: TGTGCCAGCAGTTTATACTACGAGCAGTACTTC
CDR3aa: CASSLYYEQYF

j_gene: TRBJ2-7
len: 13
d_gene: -
v_gene: TRBV29-1
abundance: -
CDR3nt: TGCAGCGTCGCGGACAGAACCTCCTACGAGCAGTACTTC
CDR3aa: CSVADRTSYEQYF

j_gene: TRBJ1-4
len: 15
d_gene: -
v_gene: TRBV28
abundance: many
CDR3nt: TGTGCCAGCAGTTTTATTGTCGAGGCTAATGAAAAACTGTTTTTT
CDR3aa: CASSFIVEANEKLFF

j_gene: TRBJ1-1
len: 16
d_gene: TRBD1
v_gene: TRBV14
abundance: -
CDR3nt: TGTGCCAGCAGCCAAGATTATCGACAGGGAGCCACTGAAGCTTTCTTT
CDR3aa: CASSQDYRQGATEAFF